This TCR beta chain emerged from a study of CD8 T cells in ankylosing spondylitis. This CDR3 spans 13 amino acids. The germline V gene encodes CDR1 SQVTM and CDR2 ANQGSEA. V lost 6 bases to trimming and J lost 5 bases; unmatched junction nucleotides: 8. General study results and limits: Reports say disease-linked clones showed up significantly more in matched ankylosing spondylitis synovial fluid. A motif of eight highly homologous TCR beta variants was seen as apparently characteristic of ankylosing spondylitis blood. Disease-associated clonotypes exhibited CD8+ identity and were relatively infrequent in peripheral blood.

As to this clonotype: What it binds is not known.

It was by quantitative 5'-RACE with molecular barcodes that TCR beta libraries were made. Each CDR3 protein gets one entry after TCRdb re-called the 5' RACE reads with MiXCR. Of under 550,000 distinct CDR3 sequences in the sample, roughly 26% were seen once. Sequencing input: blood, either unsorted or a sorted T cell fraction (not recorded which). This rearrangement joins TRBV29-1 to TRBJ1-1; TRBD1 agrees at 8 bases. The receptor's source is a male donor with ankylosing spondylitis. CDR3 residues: CSVADRAGTEAFF. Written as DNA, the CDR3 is TGCAGCGTGGCGGACAGGGCGGGAACTGAAGCTTTCTTT.